This T cell receptor beta chain is from a study of blood T cell repertoires in COVID-19. Trimming stripped 4 bases from V and 6 bases from J, with 18 bases between. The CDR3 contains 16 residues. From germline, CDR1 is LGHDT and CDR2 YNNKEL (reference sequence). Some clones are missing from TCRdb's copy, which holds only in-frame ones; the method was immunoSEQ multiplex PCR. Counted here are some 180,000 clones, around four fifths occurring once; the ten biggest clones make up less than 20%. This clonotype originated in an older woman who had recovered from COVID-19. Source material: peripheral blood. This chain joins TRBV3-1 (or the pseudogene TRBV3-2) and TRBJ1-4; perhaps TRBD1 as D (5 bases). CDR3 loop: CASSPRKGWADEKLFF. The CDR3 coding sequence is TGTGCCAGCAGCCCCCGAAAGGGGTGGGCGGATGAAAAACTGTTTTTT.